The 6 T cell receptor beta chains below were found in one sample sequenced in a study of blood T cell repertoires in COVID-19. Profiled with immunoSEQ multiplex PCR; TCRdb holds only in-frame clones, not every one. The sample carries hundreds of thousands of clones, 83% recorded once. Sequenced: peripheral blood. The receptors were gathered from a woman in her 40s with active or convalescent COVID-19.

CDR3: CASSLSQGGGANVLTF. CDR3 DNA: TGTGCCAGCAGCTTATCACAGGGCGGTGGGGCCAACGTCCTGACTTTC. The chain carries TRBV7-6 and TRBJ2-6; maybe TRBD1 (6 bases). V shed 2 bases and J shed 3 bases, with 11 bases lying between them. This CDR3 spans 16 amino acids. Germline CDR1 reads SGHVS; CDR2 reads FNYEAQ.

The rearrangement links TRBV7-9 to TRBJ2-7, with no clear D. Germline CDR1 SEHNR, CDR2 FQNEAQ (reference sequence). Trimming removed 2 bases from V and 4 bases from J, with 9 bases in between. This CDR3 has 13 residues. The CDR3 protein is CASSLPTLYEQYF. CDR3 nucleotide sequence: TGTGCCAGCAGCTTACCGACACTTTACGAGCAGTACTTC. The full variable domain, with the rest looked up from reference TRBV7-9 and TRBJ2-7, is DTGVSQNPRHKITKRGQNVTFRCDPISEHNRLYWYRQTLGQGPEFLTYFQNEAQLEKSRLLSDRFSAERPKGSFSTLEIQRTEQGDSAMYLCASSLPTLYEQYFGPGTRLTVT.

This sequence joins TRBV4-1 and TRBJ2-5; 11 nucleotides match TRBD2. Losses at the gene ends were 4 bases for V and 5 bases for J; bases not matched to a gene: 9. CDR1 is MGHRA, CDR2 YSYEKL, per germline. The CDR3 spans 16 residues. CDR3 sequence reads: CASSPGLADNSETQYF. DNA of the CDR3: TGCGCCAGCAGCCCGGGACTAGCGGATAATTCTGAGACCCAGTACTTC.

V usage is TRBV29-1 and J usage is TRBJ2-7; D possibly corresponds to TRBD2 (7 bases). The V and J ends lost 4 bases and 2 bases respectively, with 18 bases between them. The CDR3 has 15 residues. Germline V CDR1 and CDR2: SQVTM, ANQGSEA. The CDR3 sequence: CSVARGGGLAYEQYF. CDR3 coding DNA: TGCAGCGTTGCCAGAGGGGGGGGTCTCGCCTACGAGCAGTACTTC.

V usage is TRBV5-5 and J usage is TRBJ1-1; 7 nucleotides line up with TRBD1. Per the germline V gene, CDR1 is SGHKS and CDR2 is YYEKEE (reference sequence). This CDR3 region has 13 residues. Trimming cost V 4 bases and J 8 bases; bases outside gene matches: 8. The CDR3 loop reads CASSTTGRAEAFF. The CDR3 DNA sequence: TGTGCCAGCAGCACGACAGGGCGTGCCGAAGCTTTCTTT.

DNA for the CDR3: TGTGCCAGCAGTTTCTCCAGATTCCTCGTGCGGGGAGATAAGAACACTGAAGCTTTCTTT. This sequence encodes CASSFSRFLVRGDKNTEAFF. This rearrangement joins TRBV27 to TRBJ1-1; no clear D. CDR1 and CDR2 from the germline V gene are MNHEY and SMNVEV (reference sequence). The CDR3 extends over 20 amino acids. Trimming cost V 3 bases and J 1 base, with 27 bases left between them.